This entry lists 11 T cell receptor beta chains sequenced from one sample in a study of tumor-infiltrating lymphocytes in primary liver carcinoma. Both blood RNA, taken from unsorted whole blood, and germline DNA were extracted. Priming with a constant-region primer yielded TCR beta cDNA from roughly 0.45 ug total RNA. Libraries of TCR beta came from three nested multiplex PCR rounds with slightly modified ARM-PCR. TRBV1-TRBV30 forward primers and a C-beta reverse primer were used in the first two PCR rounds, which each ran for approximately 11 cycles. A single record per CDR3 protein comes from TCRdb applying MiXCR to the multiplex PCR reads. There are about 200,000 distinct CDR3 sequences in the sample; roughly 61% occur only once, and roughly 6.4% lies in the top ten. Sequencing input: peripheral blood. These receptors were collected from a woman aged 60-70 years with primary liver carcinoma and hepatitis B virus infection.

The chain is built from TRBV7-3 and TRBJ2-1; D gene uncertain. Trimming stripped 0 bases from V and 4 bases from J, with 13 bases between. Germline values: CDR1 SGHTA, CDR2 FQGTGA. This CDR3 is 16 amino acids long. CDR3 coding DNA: TGTGCCAGCAGCTTAACGATTGGCTCTGCATACAATGAGCAGTTCTTC. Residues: CASSLTIGSAYNEQFF. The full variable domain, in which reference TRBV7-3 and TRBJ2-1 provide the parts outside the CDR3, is GAGVSQTPSNKVTEKGKYVELRCDPISGHTALYWYRQSLGQGPEFLIYFQGTGAADDSGLPNDRFFAVRPEGSVSTLKIQRTERGDSAVYLCASSLTIGSAYNEQFFGPGTRLTVL.

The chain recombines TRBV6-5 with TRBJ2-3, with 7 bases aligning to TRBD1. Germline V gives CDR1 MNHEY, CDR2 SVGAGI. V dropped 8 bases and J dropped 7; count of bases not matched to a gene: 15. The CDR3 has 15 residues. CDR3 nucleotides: TGTGCCAGCGGTCCACGACAGGGTGGGACATATACGCAGTATTTT. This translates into CASGPRQGGTYTQYF.

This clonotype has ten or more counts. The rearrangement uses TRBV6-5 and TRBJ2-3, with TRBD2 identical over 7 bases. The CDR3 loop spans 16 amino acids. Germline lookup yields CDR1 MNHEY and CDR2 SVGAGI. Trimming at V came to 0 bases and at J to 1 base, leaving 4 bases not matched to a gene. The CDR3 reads CASSYSSGKGTDTQYF. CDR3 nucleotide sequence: TGTGCCAGCAGTTACTCGAGCGGGAAGGGCACAGATACGCAGTATTTT.

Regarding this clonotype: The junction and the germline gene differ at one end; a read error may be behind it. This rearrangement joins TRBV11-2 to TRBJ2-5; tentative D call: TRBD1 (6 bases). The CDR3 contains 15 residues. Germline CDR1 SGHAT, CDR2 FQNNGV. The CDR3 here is CASSMRQGNKENQYF. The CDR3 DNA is TGTGCCAGCAGCATGCGCCAGGGGAATAAAGAGAACCAGTACTTC.

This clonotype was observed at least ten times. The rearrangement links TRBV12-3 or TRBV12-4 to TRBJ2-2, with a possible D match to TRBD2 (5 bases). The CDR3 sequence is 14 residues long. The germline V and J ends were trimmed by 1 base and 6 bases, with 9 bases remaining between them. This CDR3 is CASSLGAGPGELFF. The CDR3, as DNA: TGTGCCAGCAGTTTAGGCGCGGGCCCCGGGGAGCTGTTTTTT.

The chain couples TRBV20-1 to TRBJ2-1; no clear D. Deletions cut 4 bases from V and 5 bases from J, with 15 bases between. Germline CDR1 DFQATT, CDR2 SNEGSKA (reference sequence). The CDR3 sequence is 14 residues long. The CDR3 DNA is TGCAGTGCTACCCAGCAGAACGGAAACAATGAGCAGTTCTTC. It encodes CSATQQNGNNEQFF.

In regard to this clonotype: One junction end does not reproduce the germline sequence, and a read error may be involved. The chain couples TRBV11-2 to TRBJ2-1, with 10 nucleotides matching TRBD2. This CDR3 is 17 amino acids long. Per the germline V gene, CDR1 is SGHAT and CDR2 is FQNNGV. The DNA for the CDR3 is TGTGCCAGCAGCTTCAGGACTAGCGGAAGCTCCTACGATGAGCAGTTCTTC. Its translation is CASSFRTSGSSYDEQFF. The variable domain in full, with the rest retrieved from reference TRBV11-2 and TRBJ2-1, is EAGVAQSPRYKIIEKRQSVAFWCNPISGHATLYWYQQILGQGPKLLIQFQNNGVVDDSQLPKDRFSAERLKGVDSTLKIQPAKLEDSAVYLCASSFRTSGSSYDEQFFGPGTRLTVL.

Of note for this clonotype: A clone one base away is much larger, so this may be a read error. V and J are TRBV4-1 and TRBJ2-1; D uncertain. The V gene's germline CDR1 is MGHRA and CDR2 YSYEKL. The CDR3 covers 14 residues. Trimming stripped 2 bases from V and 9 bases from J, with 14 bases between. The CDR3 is CASSQSPGRAEQFF. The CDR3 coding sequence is TGCGCCAGCAGCCAATCCCCTGGGCGCGCTGAGCAGTTCTTC.

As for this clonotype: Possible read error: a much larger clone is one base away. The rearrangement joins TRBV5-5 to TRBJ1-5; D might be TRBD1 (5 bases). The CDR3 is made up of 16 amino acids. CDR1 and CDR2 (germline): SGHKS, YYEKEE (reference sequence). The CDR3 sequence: CASSLTPGPTGQLQHF. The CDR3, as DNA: TGTGCCAGCAGCTTGACCCCGGGACCCACCGGGCAGCTCCAGCATTTT.

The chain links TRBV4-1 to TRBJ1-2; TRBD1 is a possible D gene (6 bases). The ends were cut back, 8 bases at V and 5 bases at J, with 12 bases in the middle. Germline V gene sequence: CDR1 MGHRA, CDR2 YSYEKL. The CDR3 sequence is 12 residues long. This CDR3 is CASYVGGYGYTF. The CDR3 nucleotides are TGCGCCAGCTACGTAGGGGGATATGGCTACACCTTC.

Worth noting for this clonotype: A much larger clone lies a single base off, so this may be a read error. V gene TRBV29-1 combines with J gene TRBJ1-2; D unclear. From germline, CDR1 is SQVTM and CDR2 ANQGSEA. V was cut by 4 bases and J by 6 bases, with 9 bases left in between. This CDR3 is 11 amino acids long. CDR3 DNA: TGCAGCGTTGCTGTAAATGATGGCTACACCTTC. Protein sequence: CSVAVNDGYTF.